This T cell receptor (beta chain) came from a study of blood T cells in healthy people across ages. Each donor was a healthy Caucasian individual from Russia, aged about 6 to 90. The authors drew 8 to 10 milliliters of peripheral blood from each donor. As to this clonotype: Its antigen remains unidentified.

Trimming took off 6 bases at V and 6 bases at J, with 15 bases between the two ends. Per the germline V gene, CDR1 is KGHSH and CDR2 is LQKENI. The CDR3 spans 13 residues. Study-level findings and limits: Reliance upon unsorted PBMCs precluded definitive naive versus antigen-experienced comparison.

A second PCR of about 7 to 12 cycles used a sample-barcoded 5' primer and a J-beta primer mix. TCRdb used MiXCR to reprocess the 5' RACE reads, holding one entry per CDR3 protein. The sample lists nearly 1 million distinct CDR3 sequences; 51% were seen once. The source material was blood. The clonotype comes from a woman in her sixties in good health. This chain joins TRBV18 and TRBJ2-7; maybe TRBD2 (5 bases). CDR3 sequence (DNA): TGTGCCAGCTCTCCCACTAGGTACGGCGAGCAGTACTTC. Translating it yields CASSPTRYGEQYF.